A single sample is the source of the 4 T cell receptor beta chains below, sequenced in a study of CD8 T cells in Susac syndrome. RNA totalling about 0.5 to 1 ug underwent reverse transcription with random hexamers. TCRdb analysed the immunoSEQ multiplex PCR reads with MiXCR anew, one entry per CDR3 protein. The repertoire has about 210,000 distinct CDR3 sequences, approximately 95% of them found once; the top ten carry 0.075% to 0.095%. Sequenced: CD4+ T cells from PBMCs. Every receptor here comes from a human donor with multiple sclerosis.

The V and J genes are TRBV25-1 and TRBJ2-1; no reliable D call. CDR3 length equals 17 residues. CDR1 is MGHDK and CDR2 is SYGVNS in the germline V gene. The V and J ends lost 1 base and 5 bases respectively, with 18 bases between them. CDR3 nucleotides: TGTGCCAGCAGTGAATCGGTCTCCCCCAATGGGAACAATGAGCAGTTCTTC. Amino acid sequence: CASSESVSPNGNNEQFF.

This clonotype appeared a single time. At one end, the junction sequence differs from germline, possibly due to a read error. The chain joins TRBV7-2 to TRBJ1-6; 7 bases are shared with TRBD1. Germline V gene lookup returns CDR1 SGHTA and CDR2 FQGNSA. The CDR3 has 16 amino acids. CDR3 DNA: TGTGCCAGCAGCTTAGGGGCAGGGGGTTCCTATTCACCCCTCCATTTT. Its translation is CASSLGAGGSYSPLHF.

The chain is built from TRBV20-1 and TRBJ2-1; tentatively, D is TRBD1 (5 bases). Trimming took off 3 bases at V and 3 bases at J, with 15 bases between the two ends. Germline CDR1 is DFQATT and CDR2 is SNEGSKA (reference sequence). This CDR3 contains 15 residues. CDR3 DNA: TGCAGTGCTAGGATTAATGACAGACACTACAATGAGCAGTTCTTC. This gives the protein CSARINDRHYNEQFF.

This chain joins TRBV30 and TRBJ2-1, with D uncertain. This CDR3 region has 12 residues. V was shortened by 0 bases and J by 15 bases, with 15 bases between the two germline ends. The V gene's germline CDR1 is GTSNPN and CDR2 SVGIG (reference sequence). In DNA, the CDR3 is TGTGCCTGGAGTGTACAAGAATTCCCGTCGTTCTTC. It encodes CAWSVQEFPSFF.